The 10 T cell receptor beta chains below all came from one sample that was sequenced in a study of CD8 T cells in Susac syndrome. RNA totalling about 0.5 to 1 ug underwent reverse transcription with random hexamers. One entry per CDR3 protein, called by TCRdb with MiXCR from the immunoSEQ multiplex PCR reads. Among under 200,000 distinct CDR3 sequences listed, 75% to 95% were seen once. Source material: CD4+ T cells from PBMCs. The receptor source for this set is a human donor with Susac syndrome.

The gene calls are TRBV3-1 and TRBJ2-1; the D call may be TRBD1 or TRBD2 (5 bases each). CDR1 LGHDT and CDR2 YNNKEL come from the germline V gene (reference sequence). This CDR3 is 17 amino acids long. V was shortened by 4 bases and J by 8 bases, with 24 bases between the two germline ends. CDR3: CASSLSSGFSGIHEQFF. In DNA form, the CDR3 reads TGTGCCAGCAGCCTTTCTTCGGGATTTTCAGGGATACATGAGCAGTTCTTC.

The V gene is TRBV5-1, the J gene TRBJ2-1, with no clear D. The CDR3 covers 16 residues. Germline values: CDR1 SGHRS, CDR2 YFSETQ. Between the trimmed V and J ends, which lost 0 bases and 0 bases, there was a span of 10 bases. CDR3 region: CASSLELNPSYNEQFF. DNA for the CDR3: TGCGCCAGCAGCTTGGAGTTAAATCCCTCCTACAATGAGCAGTTCTTC. The full variable domain, its missing parts supplied by reference TRBV5-1 and TRBJ2-1, is KAGVTQTPRYLIKTRGQQVTLSCSPISGHRSVSWYQQTPGQGLQFLFEYFSETQRNKGNFPGRFSGRQFSNSRSEMNVSTLELGDSALYLCASSLELNPSYNEQFFGPGTRLTVL.

The rearrangement uses TRBV3-1 and TRBJ2-5; D gene uncertain. In germline, CDR1 is LGHDT, CDR2 YNNKEL (reference sequence). V gave up 1 base and J gave up 4 bases, with 7 bases separating them. This CDR3 spans 13 amino acids. In DNA, the CDR3 is TGTGCCAGCAGCCAAGGACGCCGAGAGACCCAGTACTTC. It specifies CASSQGRRETQYF.

The rearrangement links TRBV15 to TRBJ2-7, with TRBD2 matching over 7 bases. Per germline, CDR1 LNHNV and CDR2 YYDKDF (reference sequence). After removal of 0 bases from V and 2 bases from J, the junction contained 4 bases not matched to a gene. This CDR3 has 15 residues. The CDR3 loop reads CATSREGGRTYEQYF. DNA of the CDR3: TGTGCCACCAGCAGAGAGGGGGGGAGAACCTACGAGCAGTACTTC.

The rearrangement uses TRBV7-6 and TRBJ2-1; 10 bases map to TRBD2. Germline CDR1 is SGHVS and CDR2 is FNYEAQ. V shed 0 bases and J 8 bases; nucleotides not matched to a gene: 7. This CDR3 spans 16 amino acids. CDR3 nucleotides: TGTGCCAGCAGCTTAGCATCGCCTAGCGGGAGCTATGAGCAGTTCTTC. Translating it yields CASSLASPSGSYEQFF.

The gene calls are TRBV5-1 and TRBJ2-7, with 7 bases matching TRBD2. CDR3 length: 14 amino acids. With 4 bases clipped from V and 5 bases from J, the junction kept 9 bases outside the gene matches. Germline values: CDR1 SGHRS, CDR2 YFSETQ. The DNA for the CDR3 is TGCGCCAGCAGCACCGGAGCGGGACGAGACGAGCAGTACTTC. This sequence encodes CASSTGAGRDEQYF.

The chain joins TRBV29-1 to TRBJ2-5, with unresolved D. Trimming took 6 bases from V and 2 from J, leaving 10 bases between them. CDR1 is SQVTM, CDR2 ANQGSEA, per germline. The length of the CDR3 is 12 residues. CDR3 sequence (DNA): TGCAGCGTCCAAGCTCATCAAGAGACCCAGTACTTC. Encoded protein: CSVQAHQETQYF.

The chain has TRBV4-1 and TRBJ1-1; the D gene is possibly TRBD1 (6 bases). Trimming cost V 1 base and J 5 bases, with 20 bases left between them. Germline CDR1 is MGHRA and CDR2 is YSYEKL. The CDR3 runs 17 residues. CDR3: CASSQVGRGRSRTEAFF. DNA for the CDR3: TGCGCCAGCAGCCAAGTCGGCAGGGGAAGGAGTAGGACTGAAGCTTTCTTT.

The count of this clonotype is one. The V gene is TRBV4-1, the J gene TRBJ1-2; no clear D gene. Trimming took 2 bases from V and 2 from J, leaving 18 bases between them. This CDR3 comprises 17 residues. Germline CDR1 and CDR2: MGHRA and YSYEKL. The CDR3 bases are TGCGCCAGCAGCCAACCTGTGTCGGGTATGAGGAACTATGGCTACACCTTC. Translated: CASSQPVSGMRNYGYTF.

The rearrangement joins TRBV20-1 to TRBJ2-4; 8 bases agree with TRBD1. The V gene's germline CDR1 is DFQATT and CDR2 SNEGSKA (reference sequence). The CDR3 covers 15 residues. V lost 0 bases and J lost 5; bases outside the gene matches: 6. The CDR3 DNA follows: TGCAGTGCTAGAGACCTTGGGACAGGACAAAACATTCAGTACTTC. This codes for CSARDLGTGQNIQYF.